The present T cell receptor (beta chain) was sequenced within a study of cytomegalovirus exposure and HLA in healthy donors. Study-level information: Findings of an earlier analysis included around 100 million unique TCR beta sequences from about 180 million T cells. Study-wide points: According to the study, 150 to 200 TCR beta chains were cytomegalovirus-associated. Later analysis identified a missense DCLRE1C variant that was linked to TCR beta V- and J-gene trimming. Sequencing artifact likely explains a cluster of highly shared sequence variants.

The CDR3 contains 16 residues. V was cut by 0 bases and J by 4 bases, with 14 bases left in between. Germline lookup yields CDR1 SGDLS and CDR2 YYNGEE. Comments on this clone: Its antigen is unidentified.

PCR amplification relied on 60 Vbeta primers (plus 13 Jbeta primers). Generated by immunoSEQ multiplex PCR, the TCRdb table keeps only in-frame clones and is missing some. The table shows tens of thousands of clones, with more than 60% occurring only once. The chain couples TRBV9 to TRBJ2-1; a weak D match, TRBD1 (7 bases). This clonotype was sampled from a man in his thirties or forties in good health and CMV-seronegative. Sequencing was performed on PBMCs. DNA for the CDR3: TGTGCCAGCAGCGTAGGACAGGGCGGAGGGTACAATGAGCAGTTCTTC. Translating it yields CASSVGQGGGYNEQFF.